These T cell receptor beta chains were read from a single sample in a study of molecular identifiers for immune sequencing clone quantification. Via MiXCR, TCRdb re-called the PCR reads, giving one row per CDR3 protein. The profile shows about half a million distinct CDR3 sequences, around 23% of them singletons. Sequenced: naive CD8+ T cells from blood, with Jurkat cell RNA spiked in. Receptor source: a human donor in good health. Some libraries in this study had Jurkat cell RNA spiked in. Each CDR3 is given with its conserved first and last residue. The order of the fields is J gene, D gene, V gene, clone size, CDR3 protein, CDR3 DNA. The D gene is left open where the match is weak. Clone size is given for some rows only: seen once, a few or many times, or a class if the clone is expanded.

TRBJ2-3,NA,TRBV19,NA,CASSIGTGNTDTQYF,TGTGCCAGTAGTATAGGTACGGGTAACACAGATACGCAGTATTTT
TRBJ2-2,NA,TRBV7-9,NA,CASGIRQPNTGELFF,TGTGCCAGCGGCATAAGACAGCCGAACACCGGGGAGCTGTTTTTT
TRBJ2-3,TRBD2,TRBV2,NA,CARRGTSGTTDTQYF,TGTGCCAGAAGAGGGACTAGCGGAACCACAGATACGCAGTATTTT
TRBJ2-1,TRBD2,TRBV14,NA,CASSQDSRLAPVDELFF,TGTGCCAGCAGCCAAGACAGTAGACTAGCGCCAGTCGATGAGCTGTTCTTC
TRBJ1-3,TRBD1,TRBV12-3/TRBV12-4,few,CASNPQGGISGNTIYF,TGTGCCAGCAACCCTCAGGGGGGAATCTCTGGAAACACCATATATTTT
TRBJ2-5,NA,TRBV5-5,many,CASSFTETQYF,TGTGCCAGCAGCTTTACCGAGACCCAGTACTTC
TRBJ2-3,TRBD1,TRBV11-1,NA,CASSIQGASLADTQYF,TGTGCCAGCAGCATACAGGGGGCCAGTCTGGCAGATACGCAGTATTTT
TRBJ2-5,NA,TRBV25-1,few,CASSEGQTQYF,TGTGCCAGCAGTGAAGGGCAGACCCAGTACTTC
TRBJ2-3,TRBD2,TRBV12-3/TRBV12-4,NA,CASSSPSGRRTDTQYF,TGTGCCAGCAGCTCTCCCAGCGGGAGGCGCACAGATACGCAGTATTTT
TRBJ2-7,TRBD1,TRBV19,NA,CASSHDREPYEQYF,TGTGCCAGTAGCCACGACAGGGAACCCTACGAGCAGTACTTC
TRBJ2-3,NA,TRBV6-6,few,CASSAARTDTQYF,TGTGCCAGCAGTGCGGCCCGCACAGATACGCAGTATTTT
TRBJ2-1,NA,TRBV4-1,NA,CASSQSRISEQFF,TGCGCCAGCAGCCAAAGTAGGATTTCTGAGCAGTTCTTC
TRBJ1-6,NA,TRBV2,many,CASSESRGSYNSPLHF,TGTGCCAGCAGTGAGTCGAGGGGCTCCTATAATTCACCCCTCCACTTT
TRBJ1-2,TRBD1,TRBV4-1,NA,CASSQYPDRGQNGNYGYTF,TGCGCCAGCAGCCAATATCCGGACAGGGGGCAAAATGGAAACTATGGCTACACCTTC
TRBJ1-6,NA,TRBV12-3/TRBV12-4,many,CASSSSRGGGEYSPLHF,TGTGCCAGCAGTTCCTCCCGGGGCGGTGGTGAATATTCACCCCTCCACTTT
TRBJ2-5,NA,TRBV27,NA,CASSLGGRGQETQYF,TGTGCCAGCAGTTTGGGAGGCAGGGGCCAAGAGACCCAGTACTTC
TRBJ1-1,TRBD1,TRBV7-2,many,CASRERGGIVAFF,TGTGCCAGCAGGGAGAGAGGGGGCATCGTAGCTTTCTTT
TRBJ2-7,NA,TRBV5-1,NA,CASSLAFGVLGYEQYF,TGCGCCAGCAGCTTGGCCTTTGGGGTACTTGGTTACGAGCAGTACTTC
TRBJ2-7,NA,TRBV5-5,many,CASAEEDYEQYF,TGTGCCAGCGCCGAGGAGGACTACGAGCAGTACTTC
TRBJ1-1,NA,TRBV6-2/TRBV6-3,many,CASSSTWSTEAFF,TGTGCCAGCAGCTCTACATGGAGCACTGAAGCTTTCTTT
TRBJ2-7,NA,TRBV19,NA,CASSPRQHSYEQYF,TGTGCCAGTAGCCCGCGCCAACACAGCTACGAGCAGTACTTC
TRBJ2-7,TRBD1,TRBV4-3,NA,CASSQRTGDVNEQYF,TGCGCCAGCAGCCAAAGGACAGGGGACGTAAATGAGCAGTACTTC
TRBJ1-2,TRBD1,TRBV30,NA,CAHRDSSGYTF,TGTGCCCATAGGGACAGCTCTGGCTACACCTTC
TRBJ2-5,TRBD2,TRBV24-1,many,CATGESGRNGTQYF,TGTGCCACCGGGGAGAGCGGGAGAAATGGGACCCAGTACTTC
TRBJ2-5,TRBD2,TRBV29-1,many,CSVEGGGREETQYF,TGCAGCGTTGAGGGCGGGGGTAGAGAAGAGACCCAGTACTTC
TRBJ2-7,TRBD2,TRBV27,NA,CASSTGTSGRPRDYEQSF,TGTGCCAGCAGTACTGGGACTAGCGGGAGGCCAAGGGATTACGAGCAGTCCTTC
TRBJ2-7,NA,TRBV6-6,many,CASSYSKYPSYEQYF,TGTGCCAGCAGTTACTCGAAGTATCCCTCCTACGAGCAGTACTTC
TRBJ2-7,NA,TRBV28,many,CASSNPGIKSSYEQYF,TGTGCCAGCAGTAACCCCGGGATTAAGAGCTCCTACGAGCAGTACTTC
TRBJ1-2,NA,TRBV5-1,few,CASSSGTDPYGYTF,TGCGCCAGCAGCTCCGGGACTGATCCATATGGCTACACCTTC
TRBJ2-7,NA,TRBV27,many,CASSLSQGYEQYF,TGTGCCAGCAGTTTATCCCAGGGGTACGAGCAGTACTTC
TRBJ2-7,TRBD2,TRBV20-1,NA,CSARDPGTSGTYEQYF,TGCAGTGCTAGAGACCCCGGGACTAGCGGGACCTACGAGCAGTACTTC
TRBJ2-5,NA,TRBV4-2,few,CASSQVVGEETQYF,TGTGCCAGCAGCCAGGTGGTTGGCGAAGAGACCCAGTACTTC
TRBJ2-3,TRBD1,TRBV20-1,many,CSESDRGTDTQYF,TGCAGTGAGAGCGACAGGGGGACAGATACGCAGTATTTT
TRBJ2-5,TRBD2,TRBV5-1,many,CASSSGTSGVFQETQYF,TGCGCCAGCAGCAGTGGGACTAGCGGCGTCTTCCAAGAGACCCAGTACTTC
TRBJ1-5,NA,TRBV5-6,many,CASSLGGGSFNTLREPQHF,TGTGCCAGCAGCTTGGGAGGGGGTTCATTCAATACGCTTAGGGAGCCCCAGCATTTT
TRBJ1-1,TRBD1,TRBV6-1,NA,CASSSTGAAEAFF,TGTGCCAGCAGTTCTACAGGGGCTGCTGAAGCTTTCTTT
TRBJ2-2,TRBD2,TRBV4-1,NA,CASSQAPGLADGELFF,TGCGCCAGCAGCCAAGCGCCGGGACTAGCTGACGGGGAGCTGTTTTTT
TRBJ1-5,NA,TRBV12-3/TRBV12-4,many,CASSPGGYSNQPQHF,TGTGCCAGCAGCCCGGGGGGGTATAGCAATCAGCCCCAGCATTTT
TRBJ2-1,NA,TRBV5-1,few,CASSLAQSPDWSSYNEQFF,TGCGCCAGCAGCTTGGCCCAATCCCCTGACTGGAGCTCCTACAATGAGCAGTTCTTC
TRBJ1-1,TRBD1,TRBV13,few,CASSGETGRNTEAFF,TGTGCCAGCAGCGGAGAGACAGGGAGGAACACTGAAGCTTTCTTT
TRBJ2-7,TRBD2,TRBV20-1,many,CSAPGLAREQYF,TGCAGTGCTCCGGGACTAGCGAGAGAGCAGTACTTC
TRBJ1-2,TRBD1,TRBV6-2/TRBV6-3,NA,CASSPSWGRGHGYTF,TGTGCCAGCAGTCCCTCCTGGGGCAGGGGGCATGGCTACACCTTC
TRBJ2-3,TRBD2,TRBV20-1,NA,CSARELEAGAVADTQYF,TGCAGTGCTAGAGAACTGGAAGCGGGAGCGGTTGCAGATACGCAGTATTTT
TRBJ2-2,NA,TRBV24-1,NA,CATSDTIGELFF,TGTGCCACCAGTGATACTATCGGGGAGCTGTTTTTT
TRBJ2-3,NA,TRBV12-3/TRBV12-4,many,CASSLVRQDTQYF,TGTGCCAGCAGTTTAGTCCGTCAGGATACGCAGTATTTT
TRBJ2-1,TRBD1,TRBV27,NA,CASSPLGTEGLYNEQFF,TGTGCCAGCAGTCCTTTGGGGACAGAGGGGCTTTACAATGAGCAGTTCTTC
TRBJ2-2,NA,TRBV7-6,NA,CAGNQMTGSTGELFF,TGTGCCGGCAACCAAATGACAGGATCCACCGGGGAGCTGTTTTTT
TRBJ1-5,NA,TRBV30,many,CAWNVGAGNQPQHF,TGTGCCTGGAATGTGGGGGCAGGTAATCAGCCCCAGCATTTT
TRBJ2-7,NA,TRBV7-6,many,CASSPTLTTPLSYEQYF,TGTGCCAGCAGCCCAACCCTGACAACCCCCCTTTCCTACGAGCAGTACTTC
TRBJ2-5,NA,TRBV4-3,NA,CASSQDSRSQETQYF,TGCGCCAGCAGCCAAGATAGTAGGTCCCAAGAGACCCAGTACTTC
TRBJ1-3,NA,TRBV29-1,NA,CSVGESISGNPIYF,TGCAGCGTTGGAGAAAGTATCTCTGGAAACCCCATATATTTT
TRBJ2-6,NA,TRBV15,few,CATSRGSRMDPRRF,TGTGCCACCAGCAGAGGTTCTAGAATGGACCCCCGCCGTTTC